This T cell receptor (beta chain) was obtained from a study of T cells after yellow fever vaccination. This clonotype was seen only a few times. Per the germline V gene, CDR1 is SGDLS and CDR2 is YYNGEE. V lost 3 bases and J 0 bases, leaving 16 bases between the germline ends. The CDR3 extends over 18 amino acids. Making TCR cDNA involved 5'RACE template switching, which added UMIs and a universal primer site. From the 5' RACE reads, TCRdb called clonotypes with MiXCR, one entry per CDR3 protein. The table has just over 300,000 distinct CDR3 sequences, 3.6% seen once. V gene TRBV9 combines with J gene TRBJ1-6; D is perhaps TRBD1 (6 bases). This clonotype was sampled from a man aged 18 to 35 who received the YFV17D yellow fever vaccine. Material: PBMCs, obtained on the day of the yellow fever booster vaccination. Here the CDR3 reads CASSGDGGFSSYNSPLHF. The CDR3 DNA reads as TGTGCCAGCAGCGGCGACGGGGGCTTTAGCTCCTATAATTCACCCCTCCACTTT.